This T cell receptor (beta chain) appears in the sequencing data of a study of lung T cells in sarcoidosis with Löfgren's syndrome. Looking at the study overall: CD4+ T cells build up in sarcoidosis bronchoalveolar lavage fluid.

Study conclusions and caveats: Shared TRAV12-1 and TRBV2 CDR3 motifs were reported across several patients.

TCRdb called the reads again in MiXCR, with one record for every CDR3 protein. The repertoire includes some 21,000 distinct CDR3 sequences, around 20% of them detected once, and 0.75% to 0.95% sits in the top ten. Germline V gene lookup returns CDR1 SGHTA and CDR2 FQGTGA. The CDR3 has 13 residues. A remark on this clonotype: Its target is not known. One base away lies a much larger clone, so this may be a sequencing read error.

The receptor's source is a human donor with sarcoidosis (Löfgren's syndrome or another form), or a control subject (not recorded which). The V gene is TRBV7-3, the J gene TRBJ2-7, with 9 bases matching TRBD1. The sample was CD4+ T cells from bronchoalveolar lavage. In nucleotides, the CDR3 is TGTGCCAGCAGCTTTACAGGGGGCTCCGAGCAGGACTTC. This translates into CASSFTGGSEQDF.